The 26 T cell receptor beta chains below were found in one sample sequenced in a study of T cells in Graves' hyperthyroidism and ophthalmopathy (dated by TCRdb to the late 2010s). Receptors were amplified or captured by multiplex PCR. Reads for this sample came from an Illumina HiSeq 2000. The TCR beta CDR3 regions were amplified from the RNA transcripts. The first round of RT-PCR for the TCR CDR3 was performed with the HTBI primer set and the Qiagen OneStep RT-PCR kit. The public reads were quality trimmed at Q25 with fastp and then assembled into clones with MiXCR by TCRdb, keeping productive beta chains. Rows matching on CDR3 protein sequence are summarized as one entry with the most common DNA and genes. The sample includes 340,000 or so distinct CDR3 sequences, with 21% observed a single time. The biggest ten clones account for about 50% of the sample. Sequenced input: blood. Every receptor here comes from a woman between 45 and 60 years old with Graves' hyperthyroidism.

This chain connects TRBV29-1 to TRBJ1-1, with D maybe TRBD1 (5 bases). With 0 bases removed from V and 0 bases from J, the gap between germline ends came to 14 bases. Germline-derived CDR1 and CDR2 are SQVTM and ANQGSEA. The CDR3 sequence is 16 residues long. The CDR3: CSVEDRGELLNTEAFF. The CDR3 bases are TGCAGCGTTGAAGATCGGGGGGAACTCCTGAACACTGAAGCTTTCTTT. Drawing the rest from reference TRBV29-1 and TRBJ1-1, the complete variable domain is SAVISQKPSRDICQRGTSLTIQCQVDSQVTMMFWYRQQPGQSLTLIATANQGSEATYESGFVIDKFPISRPNLTFSTLTVSNMSPEDSSIYLCSVEDRGELLNTEAFFGQGTRLTVV.

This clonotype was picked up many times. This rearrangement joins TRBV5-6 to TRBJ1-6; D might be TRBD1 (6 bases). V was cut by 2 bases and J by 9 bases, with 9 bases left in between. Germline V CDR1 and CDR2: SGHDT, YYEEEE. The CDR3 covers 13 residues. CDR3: CASSFRDTSPLHF. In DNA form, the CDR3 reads TGTGCCAGCAGCTTCCGGGACACTTCACCCCTCCACTTT.

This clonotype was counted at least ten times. The CDR3 nucleotides are TGTGCCAGCAGACAGGGGGCGAACACCGGGGAGCTGTTTTTT. Translation: CASRQGANTGELFF. V gene TRBV2 combines with J gene TRBJ2-2; 8 bases agree with TRBD1. Germline loops: CDR1 SNHLY, CDR2 FYNNEI. With 6 bases clipped from V and 0 bases from J, the junction kept 0 bases outside the gene matches. The CDR3 runs 14 residues.

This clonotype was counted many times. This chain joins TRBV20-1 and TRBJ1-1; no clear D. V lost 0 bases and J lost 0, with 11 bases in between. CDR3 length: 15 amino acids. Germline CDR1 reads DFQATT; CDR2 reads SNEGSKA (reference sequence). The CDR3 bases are TGCAGTGCTAGAGAAAACCAGGTCATGAACACTGAAGCTTTCTTT. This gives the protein CSARENQVMNTEAFF.

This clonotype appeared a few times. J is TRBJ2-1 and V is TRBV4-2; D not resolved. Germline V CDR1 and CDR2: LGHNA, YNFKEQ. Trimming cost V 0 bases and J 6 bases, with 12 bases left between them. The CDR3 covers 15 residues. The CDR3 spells CASSQEWRQGNEQFF. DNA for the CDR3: TGTGCCAGCAGCCAAGAATGGCGTCAAGGCAATGAGCAGTTCTTC.

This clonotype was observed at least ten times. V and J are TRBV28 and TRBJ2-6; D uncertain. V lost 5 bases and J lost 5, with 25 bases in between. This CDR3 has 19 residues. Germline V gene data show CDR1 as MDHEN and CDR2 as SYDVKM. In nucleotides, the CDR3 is TGTGCCAGCAGTCAAAGGACGGCCTTGGGGTTGTTGAGGGCCAACGTCCTGACTTTC. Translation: CASSQRTALGLLRANVLTF. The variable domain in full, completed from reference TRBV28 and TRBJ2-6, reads DVKVTQSSRYLVKRTGEKVFLECVQDMDHENMFWYRQDPGLGLRLIYFSYDVKMKEKGDIPEGYSVSREKKERFSLILESASTNQTSMYLCASSQRTALGLLRANVLTFGAGSRLTVL.

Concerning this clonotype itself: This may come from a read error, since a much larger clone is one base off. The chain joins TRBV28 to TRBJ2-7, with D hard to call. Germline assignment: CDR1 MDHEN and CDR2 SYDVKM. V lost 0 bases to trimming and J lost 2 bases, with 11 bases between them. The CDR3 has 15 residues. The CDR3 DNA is TGTGCCAGCAGTTTATGCGGCAGGCCCCCCTACGAGCAGTACTTC. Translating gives CASSLCGRPPYEQYF.

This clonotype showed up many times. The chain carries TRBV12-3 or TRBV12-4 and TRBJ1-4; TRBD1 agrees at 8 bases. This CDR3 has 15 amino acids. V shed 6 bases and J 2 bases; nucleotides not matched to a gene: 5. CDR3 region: CASRAGGRTNEKLFF. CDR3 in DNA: TGTGCCAGCAGGGCAGGGGGCAGGACTAATGAAAAACTGTTTTTT.

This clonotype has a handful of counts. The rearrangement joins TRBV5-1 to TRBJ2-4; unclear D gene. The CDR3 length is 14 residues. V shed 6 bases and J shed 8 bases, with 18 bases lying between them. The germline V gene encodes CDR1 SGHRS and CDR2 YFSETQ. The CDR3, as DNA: TGCGCCAGCACAAATAGGGATTTTCGCGACATTCAGTACTTC. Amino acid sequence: CASTNRDFRDIQYF.

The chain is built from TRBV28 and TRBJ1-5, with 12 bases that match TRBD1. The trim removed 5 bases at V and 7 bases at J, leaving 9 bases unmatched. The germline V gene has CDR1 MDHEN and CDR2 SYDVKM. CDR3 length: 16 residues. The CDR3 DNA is TGTGCCAGCAGTCCTGGGGGACAGGGGGCGAGGCAGCCCCAGCATTTT. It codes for CASSPGGQGARQPQHF.

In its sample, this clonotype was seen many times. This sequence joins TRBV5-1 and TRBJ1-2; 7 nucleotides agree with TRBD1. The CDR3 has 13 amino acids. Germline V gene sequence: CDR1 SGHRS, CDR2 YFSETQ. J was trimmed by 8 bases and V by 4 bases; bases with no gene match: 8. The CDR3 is CASSPWTGEGYTF. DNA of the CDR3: TGCGCCAGCAGCCCCTGGACAGGAGAAGGCTACACCTTC.

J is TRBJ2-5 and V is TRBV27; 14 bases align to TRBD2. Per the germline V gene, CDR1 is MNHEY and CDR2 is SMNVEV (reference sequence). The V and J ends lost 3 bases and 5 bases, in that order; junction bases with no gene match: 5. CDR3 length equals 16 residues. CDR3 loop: CASSFTGTSGSETQYF. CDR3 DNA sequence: TGTGCCAGCAGTTTCACCGGGACTAGCGGGAGTGAGACCCAGTACTTC.

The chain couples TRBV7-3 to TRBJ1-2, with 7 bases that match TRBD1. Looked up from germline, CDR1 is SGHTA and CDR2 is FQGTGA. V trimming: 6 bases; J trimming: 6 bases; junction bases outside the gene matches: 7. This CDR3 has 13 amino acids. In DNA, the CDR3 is TGTGCCAGCAGACGCGACAGGGATGATGGCTACACCTTC. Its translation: CASRRDRDDGYTF.

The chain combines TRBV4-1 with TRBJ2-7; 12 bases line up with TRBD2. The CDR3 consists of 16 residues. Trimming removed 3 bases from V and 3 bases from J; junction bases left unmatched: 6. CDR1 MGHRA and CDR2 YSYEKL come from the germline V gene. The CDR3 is CASSHMTGLAGYEQYF. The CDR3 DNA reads TGCGCCAGCAGCCATATGACGGGACTAGCGGGCTACGAGCAGTACTTC.

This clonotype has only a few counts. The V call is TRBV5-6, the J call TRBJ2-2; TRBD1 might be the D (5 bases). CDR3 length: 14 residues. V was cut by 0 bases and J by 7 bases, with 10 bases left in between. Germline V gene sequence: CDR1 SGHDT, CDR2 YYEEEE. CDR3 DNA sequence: TGTGCCAGCAGCTTGGAAGGGGTTTACGGGGAGCTGTTTTTT. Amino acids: CASSLEGVYGELFF.

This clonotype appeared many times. The CDR3: CASSGGGVGQETQYF. As DNA, the CDR3 is TGTGCCAGCAGCGGTGGCGGGGTGGGACAAGAGACCCAGTACTTC. The chain links TRBV9 to TRBJ2-5; D may be TRBD2 (6 bases). Trimming removed 3 bases at V and 2 bases at J, with 14 bases between. The germline V gene has CDR1 SGDLS and CDR2 YYNGEE. This CDR3 region has 15 residues.

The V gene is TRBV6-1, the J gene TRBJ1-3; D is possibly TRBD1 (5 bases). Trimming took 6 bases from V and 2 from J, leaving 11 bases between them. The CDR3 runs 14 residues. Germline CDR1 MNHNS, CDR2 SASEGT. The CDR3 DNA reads TGTGCCAGCAGCAGGGCAGGTGCTGGAAACACCATATATTTT. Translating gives CASSRAGAGNTIYF.

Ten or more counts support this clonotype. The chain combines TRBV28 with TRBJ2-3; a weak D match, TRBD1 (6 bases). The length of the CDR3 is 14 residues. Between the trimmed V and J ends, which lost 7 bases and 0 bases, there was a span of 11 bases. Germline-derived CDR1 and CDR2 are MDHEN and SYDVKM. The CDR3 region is CASTGAASTDTQYF. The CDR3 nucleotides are TGTGCCAGCACAGGGGCAGCTAGCACAGATACGCAGTATTTT. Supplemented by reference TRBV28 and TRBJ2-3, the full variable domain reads DVKVTQSSRYLVKRTGEKVFLECVQDMDHENMFWYRQDPGLGLRLIYFSYDVKMKEKGDIPEGYSVSREKKERFSLILESASTNQTSMYLCASTGAASTDTQYFGPGTRLTVL.

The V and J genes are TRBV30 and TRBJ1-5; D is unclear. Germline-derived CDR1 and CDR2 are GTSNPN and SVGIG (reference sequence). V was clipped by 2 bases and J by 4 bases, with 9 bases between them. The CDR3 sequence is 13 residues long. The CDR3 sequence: CAWSPRGNQPQHF. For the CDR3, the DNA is TGTGCCTGGAGTCCTCGGGGAAATCAGCCCCAGCATTTT.

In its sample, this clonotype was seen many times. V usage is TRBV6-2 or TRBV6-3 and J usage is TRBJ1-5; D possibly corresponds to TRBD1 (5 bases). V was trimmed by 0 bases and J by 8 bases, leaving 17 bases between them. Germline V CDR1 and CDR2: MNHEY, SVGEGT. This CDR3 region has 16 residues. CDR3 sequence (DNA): TGTGCCAGCAGTTACTCCTTAGGGGAGGCGGAGGAGCCCCAGCATTTT. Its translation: CASSYSLGEAEEPQHF.

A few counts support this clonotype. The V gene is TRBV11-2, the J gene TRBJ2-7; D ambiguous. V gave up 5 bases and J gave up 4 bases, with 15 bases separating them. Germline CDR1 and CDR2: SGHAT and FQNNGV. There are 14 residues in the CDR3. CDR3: CASSTSPSGYEQYF. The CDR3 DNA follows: TGTGCCAGCAGCACGAGTCCTTCTGGGTACGAGCAGTACTTC.

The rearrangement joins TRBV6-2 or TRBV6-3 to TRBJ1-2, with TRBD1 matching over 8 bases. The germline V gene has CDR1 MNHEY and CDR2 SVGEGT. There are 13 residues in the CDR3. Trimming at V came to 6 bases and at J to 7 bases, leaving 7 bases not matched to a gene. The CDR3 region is CASSSGGRVGYTF. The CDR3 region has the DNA TGTGCCAGCAGCTCAGGGGGCAGGGTTGGCTACACCTTC.

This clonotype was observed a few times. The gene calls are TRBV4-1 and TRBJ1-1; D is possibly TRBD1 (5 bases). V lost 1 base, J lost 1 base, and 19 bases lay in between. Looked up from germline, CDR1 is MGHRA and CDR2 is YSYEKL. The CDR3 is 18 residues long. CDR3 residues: CASSQGGRGRTPNTEAFF. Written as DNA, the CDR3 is TGCGCCAGCAGCCAAGGGGGGAGGGGACGGACCCCGAACACTGAAGCTTTCTTT.

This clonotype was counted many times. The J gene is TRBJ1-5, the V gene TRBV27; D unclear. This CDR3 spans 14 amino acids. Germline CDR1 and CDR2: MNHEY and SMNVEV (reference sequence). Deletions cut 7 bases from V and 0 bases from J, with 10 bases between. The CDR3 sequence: CASNPYNSNQPQHF. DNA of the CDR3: TGTGCCAGCAACCCGTATAATAGCAATCAGCCCCAGCATTTT.

The CDR3 nucleotides read TGTGCCAGCAGTGGACTAGCGGGAGATCACACCGGGGAGCTGTTTTTT. It codes for CASSGLAGDHTGELFF. The chain uses TRBV28 and TRBJ2-2; 13 positions match TRBD2. Trimming at V came to 5 bases and at J to 3 bases, leaving 3 bases not matched to a gene. CDR1 is MDHEN and CDR2 is SYDVKM in the germline V gene. The CDR3 covers 16 residues.

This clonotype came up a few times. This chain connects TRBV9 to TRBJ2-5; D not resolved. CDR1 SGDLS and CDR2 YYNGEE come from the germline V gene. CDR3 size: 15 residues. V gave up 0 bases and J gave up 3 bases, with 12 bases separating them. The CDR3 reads CASSVGTILKETQYF. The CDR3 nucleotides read TGTGCCAGCAGCGTAGGCACCATCCTAAAAGAGACCCAGTACTTC.